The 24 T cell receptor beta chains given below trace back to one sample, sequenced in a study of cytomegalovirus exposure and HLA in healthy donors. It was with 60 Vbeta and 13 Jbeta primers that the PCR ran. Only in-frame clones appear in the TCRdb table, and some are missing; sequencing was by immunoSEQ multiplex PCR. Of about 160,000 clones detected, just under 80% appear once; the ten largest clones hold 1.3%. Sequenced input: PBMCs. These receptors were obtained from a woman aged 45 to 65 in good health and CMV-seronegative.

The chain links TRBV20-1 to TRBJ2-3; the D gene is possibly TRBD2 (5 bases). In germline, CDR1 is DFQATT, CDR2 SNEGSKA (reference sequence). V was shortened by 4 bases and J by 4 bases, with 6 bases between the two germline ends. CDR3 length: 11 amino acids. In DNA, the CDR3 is TGCAGTGCTATGGAGGCAGATACGCAGTATTTT. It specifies CSAMEADTQYF.

CDR3 sequence (DNA): TGCGCCAGCAGGGCCCAGTTCAGAGGGGGGGAGCTGTTTTTT. This gives the protein CASRAQFRGGELFF. This chain joins TRBV4-1 and TRBJ2-2, with a weak D call TRBD2 (5 bases). The germline V gene encodes CDR1 MGHRA and CDR2 YSYEKL. This CDR3 has 14 amino acids. The ends were cut back, 6 bases at V and 8 bases at J, with 16 bases in the middle.

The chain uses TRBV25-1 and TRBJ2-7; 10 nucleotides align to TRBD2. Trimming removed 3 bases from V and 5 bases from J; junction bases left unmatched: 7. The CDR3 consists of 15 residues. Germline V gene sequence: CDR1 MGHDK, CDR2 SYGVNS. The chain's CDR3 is CASSDVGTSAHEQYF. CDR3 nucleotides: TGTGCCAGCAGTGATGTAGGGACTAGCGCCCACGAGCAGTACTTC.

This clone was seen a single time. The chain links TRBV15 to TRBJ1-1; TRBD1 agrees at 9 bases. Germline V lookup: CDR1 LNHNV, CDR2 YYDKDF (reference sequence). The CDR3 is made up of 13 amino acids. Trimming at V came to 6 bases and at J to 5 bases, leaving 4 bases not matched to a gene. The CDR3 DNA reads TGTGCCACCAGTCAGGGACAGGGAACTGAAGCTTTCTTT. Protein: CATSQGQGTEAFF.

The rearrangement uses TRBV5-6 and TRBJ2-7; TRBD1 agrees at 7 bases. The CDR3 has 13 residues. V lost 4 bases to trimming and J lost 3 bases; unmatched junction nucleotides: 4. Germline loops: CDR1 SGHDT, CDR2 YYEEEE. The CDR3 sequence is CASSTGVGYEQYF. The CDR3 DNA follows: TGTGCCAGCAGCACAGGGGTGGGCTACGAGCAGTACTTC.

CDR3 bases: TGCGCCAGCAGCCACGTTATCCCCACTGAAGCTTTCTTT. It translates to CASSHVIPTEAFF. The chain couples TRBV4-1 to TRBJ1-1, with unresolved D. The CDR3 totals 13 residues. Germline V CDR1 and CDR2: MGHRA, YSYEKL. V dropped 3 bases and J dropped 4 bases, with 9 bases sitting between them.

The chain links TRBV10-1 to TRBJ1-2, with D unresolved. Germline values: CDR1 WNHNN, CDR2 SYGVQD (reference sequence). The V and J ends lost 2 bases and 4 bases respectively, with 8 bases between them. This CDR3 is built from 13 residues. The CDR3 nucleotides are TGCGCCAGCAGTGAGGAGGCCTCCTATGGCTACACCTTC. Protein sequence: CASSEEASYGYTF.

The DNA of the CDR3 is TGTGCCATCACCACGGACAGATATGGCTACACCTTC. Protein product: CAITTDRYGYTF. The chain recombines TRBV10-3 with TRBJ1-2, with D tentatively TRBD1 (6 bases). The CDR3 is made up of 12 amino acids. CDR1 and CDR2 (germline): ENHRY, SYGVKD. V lost 7 bases and J 5 bases, leaving 11 bases between the germline ends.

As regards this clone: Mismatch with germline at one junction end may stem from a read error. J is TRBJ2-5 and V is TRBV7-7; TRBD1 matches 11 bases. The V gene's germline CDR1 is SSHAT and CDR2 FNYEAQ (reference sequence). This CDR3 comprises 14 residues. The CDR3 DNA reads TGTGCTAGCAGCTTAGGGACAGGGGGGGAGACCCAGTACTTC. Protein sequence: CASSLGTGGETQYF.

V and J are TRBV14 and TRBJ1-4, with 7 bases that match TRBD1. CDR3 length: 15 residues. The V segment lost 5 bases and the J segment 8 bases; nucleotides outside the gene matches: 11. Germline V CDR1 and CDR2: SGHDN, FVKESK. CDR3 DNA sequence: TGTGCCAGCAGCGTTACCGGGACAGAACGGGAAAAACTGTTTTTT. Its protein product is CASSVTGTEREKLFF.

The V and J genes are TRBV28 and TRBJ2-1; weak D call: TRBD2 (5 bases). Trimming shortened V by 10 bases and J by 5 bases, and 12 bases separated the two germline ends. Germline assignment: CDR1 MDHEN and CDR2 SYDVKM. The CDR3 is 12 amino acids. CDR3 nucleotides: TGTGCCACACTAGGAAGAGACAATGAGCAGTTCTTC. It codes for CATLGRDNEQFF.

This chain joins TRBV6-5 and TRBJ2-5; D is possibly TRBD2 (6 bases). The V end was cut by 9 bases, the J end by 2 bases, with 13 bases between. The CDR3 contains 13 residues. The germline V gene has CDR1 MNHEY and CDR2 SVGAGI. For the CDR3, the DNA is TGTGCCAGTGGGAGGAGCCCTCAAGAGACCCAGTACTTC. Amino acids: CASGRSPQETQYF.

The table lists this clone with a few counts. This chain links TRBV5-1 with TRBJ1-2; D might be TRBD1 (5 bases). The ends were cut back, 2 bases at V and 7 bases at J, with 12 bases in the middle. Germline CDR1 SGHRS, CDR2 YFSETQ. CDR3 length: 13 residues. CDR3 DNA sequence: TGCGCCAGCAGCTTAGCAGGGCTCGGTGGCTACACCTTC. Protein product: CASSLAGLGGYTF.

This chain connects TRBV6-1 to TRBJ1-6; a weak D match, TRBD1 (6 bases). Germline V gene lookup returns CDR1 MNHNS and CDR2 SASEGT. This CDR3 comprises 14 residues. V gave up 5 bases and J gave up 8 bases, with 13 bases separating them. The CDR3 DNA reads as TGTGCCAGCAGTTCGGACAGTACTCATTCACCCCTCCACTTT. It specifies CASSSDSTHSPLHF.

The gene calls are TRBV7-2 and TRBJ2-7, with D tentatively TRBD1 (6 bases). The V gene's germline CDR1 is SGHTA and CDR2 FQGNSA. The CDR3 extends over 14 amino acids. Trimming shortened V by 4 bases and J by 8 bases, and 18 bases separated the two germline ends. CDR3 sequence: CASSSGQPQLQQYF. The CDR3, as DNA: TGTGCCAGCAGCTCAGGACAGCCCCAACTCCAGCAGTACTTC.

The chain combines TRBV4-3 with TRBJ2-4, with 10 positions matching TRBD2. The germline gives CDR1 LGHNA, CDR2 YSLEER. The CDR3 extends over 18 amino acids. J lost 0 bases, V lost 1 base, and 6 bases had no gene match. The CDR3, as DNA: TGCGCCAGCAGCCAAGGACTCTTAGCGGGGGGAGCCAAAAACATTCAGTACTTC. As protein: CASSQGLLAGGAKNIQYF.

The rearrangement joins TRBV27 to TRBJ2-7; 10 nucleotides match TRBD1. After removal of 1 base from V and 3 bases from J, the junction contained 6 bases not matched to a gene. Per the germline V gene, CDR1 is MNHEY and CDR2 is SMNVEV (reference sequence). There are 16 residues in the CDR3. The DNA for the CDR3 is TGTGCCAGCAGTTTATGGGGGACAGGGGCGAGCTACGAGCAGTACTTC. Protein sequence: CASSLWGTGASYEQYF.

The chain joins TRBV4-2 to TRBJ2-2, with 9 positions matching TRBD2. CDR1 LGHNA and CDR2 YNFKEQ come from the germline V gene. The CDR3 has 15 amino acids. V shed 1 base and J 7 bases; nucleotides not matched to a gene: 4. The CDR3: CASSQGREGLGELFF. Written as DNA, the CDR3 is TGTGCCAGCAGCCAAGGGCGGGAGGGCCTCGGGGAGCTGTTTTTT.

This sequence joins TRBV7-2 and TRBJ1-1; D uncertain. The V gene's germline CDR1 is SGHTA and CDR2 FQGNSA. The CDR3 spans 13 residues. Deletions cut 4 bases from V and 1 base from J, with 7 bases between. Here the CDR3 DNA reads TGTGCCAGCAGCTCTCAGGAGAACACTGAAGCTTTCTTT. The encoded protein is CASSSQENTEAFF. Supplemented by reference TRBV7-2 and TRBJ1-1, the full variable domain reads GAGVSQSPSNKVTEKGKDVELRCDPISGHTALYWYRQSLGQGLEFLIYFQGNSAPDKSGLPSDRFSAERTGGSVSTLTIQRTQQEDSAVYLCASSSQENTEAFFGQGTRLTVV.

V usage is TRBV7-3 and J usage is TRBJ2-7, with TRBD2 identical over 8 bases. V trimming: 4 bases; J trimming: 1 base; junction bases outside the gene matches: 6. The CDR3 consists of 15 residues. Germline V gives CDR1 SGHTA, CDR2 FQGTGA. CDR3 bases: TGTGCCAGCAGCTCTGCTAGCGGGCATTCCTACGAGCAGTACTTC. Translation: CASSSASGHSYEQYF.

The DNA for the CDR3 is TGTGCCAGCATAATTACTAGCGGGCAAGAGACCCAGTACTTC. Amino acids: CASIITSGQETQYF. The chain links TRBV6-7 to TRBJ2-5; 9 nucleotides line up with TRBD2. TRBV6-7 is an ORF, with its function uncertain. V lost 7 bases and J lost 2; bases outside the gene matches: 5. The CDR3 is made up of 14 amino acids.

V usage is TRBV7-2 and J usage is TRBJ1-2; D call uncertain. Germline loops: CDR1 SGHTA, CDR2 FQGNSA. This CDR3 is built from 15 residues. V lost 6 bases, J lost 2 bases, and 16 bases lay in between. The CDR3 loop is CASRISSTNNYGYTF. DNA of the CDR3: TGTGCCAGCAGGATTAGTAGCACGAACAACTATGGCTACACCTTC.

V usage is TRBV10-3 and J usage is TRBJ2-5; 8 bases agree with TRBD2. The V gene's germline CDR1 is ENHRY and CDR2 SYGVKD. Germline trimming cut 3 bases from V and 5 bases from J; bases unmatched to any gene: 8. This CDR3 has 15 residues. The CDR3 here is CAISDSAGAGETQYF. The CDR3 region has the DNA TGTGCCATCAGTGATTCAGCGGGGGCCGGGGAGACCCAGTACTTC.

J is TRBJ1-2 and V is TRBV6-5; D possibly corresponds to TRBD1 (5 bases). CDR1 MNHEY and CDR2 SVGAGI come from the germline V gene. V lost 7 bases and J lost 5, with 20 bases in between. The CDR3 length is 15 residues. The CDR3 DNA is TGTGCCAGCACTAAAGGGGTCCCGGGTCCATATGGCTACACCTTC. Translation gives CASTKGVPGPYGYTF.